The 7 T cell receptor beta chains in this list originate from one sample, sequenced in a study of T cell responses to AZD1222 COVID-19 vaccine. Assay: immunoSEQ multiplex PCR; the TCRdb copy retains only in-frame clones and omits some. The sample has about 100,000 clones; less than 90% are singletons. The sequences come from peripheral blood, collected on day 0 of AZD1222 vaccination. These TCRs come from an adult in good health.

The chain couples TRBV2 to TRBJ1-5; the D is unclear. CDR1 is SNHLY and CDR2 is FYNNEI in the germline V gene. This CDR3 is built from 14 residues. Deletions cut 8 bases from V and 0 bases from J, with 11 bases between. The CDR3 region has the DNA TGTGCCAGCGGGCAACCGTATAGCAATCAGCCCCAGCATTTT. Translation gives CASGQPYSNQPQHF.

The chain links TRBV5-1 to TRBJ2-5; a possible D gene is TRBD1 (5 bases). Looked up from germline, CDR1 is SGHRS and CDR2 is YFSETQ. The V and J ends lost 1 base and 5 bases respectively, with 9 bases between them. This CDR3 is 13 amino acids long. The CDR3 sequence: CASSLQGRETQYF. The CDR3 coding sequence is TGCGCCAGCAGCTTGCAGGGCCGGGAGACCCAGTACTTC.

CDR3 protein: CASSLHSEGYEQYF. The DNA for the CDR3 is TGTGCCAGCAGCTTGCACAGCGAGGGCTACGAGCAGTACTTC. This chain links TRBV5-6 with TRBJ2-7, with a tentative D call TRBD2 (5 bases). The germline V gene encodes CDR1 SGHDT and CDR2 YYEEEE. This CDR3 region has 14 residues. V lost 1 base and J 3 bases, leaving 11 bases between the germline ends.

This clone was counted once. The V and J genes are TRBV6-5 and TRBJ1-2; D remains unclear. There are 12 residues in the CDR3. Germline CDR1 reads MNHEY; CDR2 reads SVGAGI. The germline V and J ends were trimmed by 8 bases and 8 bases, with 15 bases remaining between them. CDR3 DNA sequence: TGTGCCAGCGTGGGAGGCTACGTGGGCTACACCTTC. Protein sequence: CASVGGYVGYTF.

The chain joins TRBV15 to TRBJ1-2; unclear D gene. This CDR3 is built from 14 residues. The germline V gene encodes CDR1 LNHNV and CDR2 YYDKDF (reference sequence). Trimming left V 0 bases short and J 1 base short, with 6 bases between. As DNA, the CDR3 is TGTGCCACCAGCAGAGATAAAGTTAACTATGGCTACACCTTC. It codes for CATSRDKVNYGYTF.

V gene TRBV18 combines with J gene TRBJ2-1, with 10 bases fitting TRBD1. This CDR3 has 19 amino acids. CDR1 is KGHSH and CDR2 is LQKENI in the germline V gene. The V segment lost 6 bases and the J segment 7 bases; nucleotides outside the gene matches: 21. CDR3 region: CASSTLAGATGGLRNEQFF. The DNA for the CDR3 is TGTGCCAGCTCTACACTCGCCGGGGCGACAGGGGGCCTTAGAAATGAGCAGTTCTTC.

This rearrangement joins TRBV11-3 to TRBJ2-1; D remains unclear. Germline lookup yields CDR1 SGHNT and CDR2 YENEEA. This CDR3 is built from 14 residues. Trimming shortened V by 3 bases and J by 7 bases, and 13 bases separated the two germline ends. The CDR3 nucleotides are TGTGCCAGCAGCTTGCCGGAACCACCTAATGAGCAGTTCTTC. Its translation: CASSLPEPPNEQFF.